This TCR beta chain was recorded in a study of T cells in localized non-small cell lung cancer. Looked up from germline, CDR1 is LNHDA and CDR2 is SQIVND (reference sequence). J lost 0 bases, V lost 4 bases, and 12 bases had no gene match. The CDR3 consists of 17 residues. The method was immunoSEQ multiplex PCR; TCRdb's version includes in-frame clones alone and lacks a portion of them. This table holds about 1,700 clones, approximately 31% found once. This TCR came from a male donor older than 55 with stage II squamous cell lung carcinoma. Sequences were derived from normal lung tissue next to the tumor, sampled before any cancer treatment. The genes are TRBV19 and TRBJ2-7, with 7 bases fitting TRBD1. The CDR3 reads CASSKELTGFSSYEQYF. The CDR3 region has the DNA TGTGCCAGTAGTAAGGAGTTGACAGGGTTTAGCTCCTACGAGCAGTACTTC.